This T cell receptor beta chain originates from a study of response to subunit inactivated influenza vaccine. With 3 bases clipped from V and 2 bases from J, the junction kept 2 bases outside the gene matches. Germline assignment: CDR1 DFQATT and CDR2 SNEGSKA (reference sequence). There are 15 residues in the CDR3. Whole-study findings and limits: Seasonal influenza vaccination, on each occasion, was suggested by the authors to recruit few new T cells.

TCRdb re-called the RT-PCR reads with MiXCR, one entry per CDR3 protein. The sample lists 600,000 to 700,000 distinct CDR3 sequences, around 15% occurring once. A word on this clonotype: Its specificity is not known.

Sample: PBMCs from blood, taken around two weeks before vaccination. The TCR originated in a man in his fifties who received an inactivated influenza vaccine. The chain is built from TRBV20-1 and TRBJ2-2, with 11 bases that match TRBD2. The CDR3 bases are TGCAGTGCTAGGACTAGCGGGACCAACACCGGGGAGCTGTTTTTT. This sequence encodes CSARTSGTNTGELFF.